Listed below are T cell receptor beta chains from one sample, sequenced in a study of cytomegalovirus exposure and HLA in healthy donors. Some clones are missing from TCRdb's copy, which holds only in-frame ones; the method was immunoSEQ multiplex PCR. The sample lists about 130,000 clones, 81% occurring once. Material: PBMCs. The receptors were sampled from a man between 18 and 29 years old in good health and CMV-seronegative. Each CDR3 is given without its conserved first and last residue. A D gene is named only where the DNA matches it firmly. The size entry is marked missing in some rows and otherwise reads once, few, many or a size class.

D,size,V,CDR3
NA,NA,TRBV6-4,ASSDSNRATEAF
NA,NA,TRBV30,AWRIHGGGYT
TRBD1,few,TRBV7-2,ASSSMDRVNLNTIY
NA,NA,TRBV21-1,ASIPPDSFGNSEQY
TRBD1,NA,TRBV4-3,ASSQDDRGRGTEAF
NA,NA,TRBV27,ASSLLGADSYEQY
NA,NA,TRBV7-2,ASSPRNEKGNGYT
NA,NA,TRBV9,ASSVSWNTEAF
NA,NA,TRBV9,ASSQRQADGYT
TRBD1,NA,TRBV28,ASSLDRWTGGSYEQY
NA,NA,TRBV7-9,ASSPMGRGQPQH
NA,NA,TRBV6-5,ASSYTGQETQY
NA,NA,TRBV4-3,ASSQDRRMRAF
NA,NA,TRBV20-1,SAISRETQY
TRBD2,NA,TRBV6-1,ASGELAGLTDTQY
TRBD2,NA,TRBV29-1,SVEDRRTSGGPVRDEQY
NA,NA,TRBV5-5,ASSFQYHQETQY
NA,NA,TRBV9,ASSLTGGVRETQY
TRBD1,NA,TRBV14,ASSQGPGQFYGYT
TRBD2,NA,TRBV29-1,SVEGAASGDYEQY
TRBD1,few,TRBV5-4,ASSLVTGQNSPLH
TRBD2,NA,TRBV7-3,ASSVSAGGTDTQY
NA,NA,TRBV9,ASTSGGEMRGYT
NA,NA,TRBV7-2,ASTVLSRGYT
NA,NA,TRBV18,ASSPNQGTARDTIY
NA,NA,TRBV19,ASSILFSNQPQH
NA,NA,TRBV6-1,ASIQFLVGKTEAF
NA,NA,TRBV9,ASSTTLHEQF
NA,NA,TRBV9,ASSVSHSNQPQH
TRBD2,few,TRBV27,ASKSQGGEETQY
TRBD1,NA,TRBV6-6,ASSSDRVKQY
NA,once,TRBV2,ASRAETQY
NA,few,TRBV30,AWSRGEGTDTQY
TRBD1,NA,TRBV19,ASSIEWTGNQPQH
TRBD1,NA,TRBV5-8,ASRGQGKDTQY
NA,NA,TRBV6-5,ASNPWEPGSYEQY
NA,NA,TRBV5-6,ASSLAGLQPQH
NA,NA,TRBV7-8,ASSSLSRVGTFKDEQF
TRBD1,NA,TRBV5-6,ASSPDREGSPLH
NA,NA,TRBV21-1,ASSMREETQY
TRBD2,once,TRBV27,ASSPLRLAGTTDTQY
NA,NA,TRBV6-4,ASSPGGAPFYGYT
NA,NA,TRBV5-1,ASSFNSPYRESYNSPLH
NA,once,TRBV11-2,ASSFRLSMADTQY
TRBD2,NA,TRBV5-1,ASSLLAGQNTGELF
TRBD1,NA,TRBV4-3,ASSRSTGSLTEAF
TRBD1,few,TRBV29-1,SVESSGQVENIQY
NA,NA,TRBV2,ASSEATYGGPLQETQY
NA,NA,TRBV6-5,ASSYDAGANYGYT
TRBD2,NA,TRBV7-9,ASSSRAVKLSGGSYEQY
NA,NA,TRBV7-9,ASSPQIHTDTQY
NA,NA,TRBV2,ASSLQGGETQY
TRBD1,NA,TRBV4-3,ASSQDPTGRLNTEAF
TRBD1,NA,TRBV9,ASSVRQGPNDAEQF
NA,NA,TRBV25-1,ASSDAGNTEAF